A single TCR beta chain is shown here with its context. The antigen remains unidentified. Assay: immunoSEQ multiplex PCR; the TCRdb copy retains only in-frame clones and omits some. The data contain around 310,000 clones, almost 80% of them seen just once; the ten biggest clones take up 6.5% to 8.5%. The data were obtained in a study of cytotoxic CD8 clonotypes in ibrutinib-treated CLL. General observations from the study: Sustained-remission and progressing patients diverged in sampling times.

V lost 5 bases and J lost 2; bases outside the gene matches: 7. This CDR3 has 15 amino acids. CDR1 SNHLY and CDR2 FYNNEI come from the germline V gene. The rearrangement uses TRBV2 and TRBJ2-3; 7 bases are a match to TRBD1. This TCR was sampled from a human donor with chronic lymphocytic leukemia. This specimen consisted of PBMCs, obtained before ibrutinib treatment. The chain's CDR3 is CASSQRDRSTDTQYF. For the CDR3, the DNA is TGTGCCAGCAGTCAAAGGGACAGATCCACAGATACGCAGTATTTT.